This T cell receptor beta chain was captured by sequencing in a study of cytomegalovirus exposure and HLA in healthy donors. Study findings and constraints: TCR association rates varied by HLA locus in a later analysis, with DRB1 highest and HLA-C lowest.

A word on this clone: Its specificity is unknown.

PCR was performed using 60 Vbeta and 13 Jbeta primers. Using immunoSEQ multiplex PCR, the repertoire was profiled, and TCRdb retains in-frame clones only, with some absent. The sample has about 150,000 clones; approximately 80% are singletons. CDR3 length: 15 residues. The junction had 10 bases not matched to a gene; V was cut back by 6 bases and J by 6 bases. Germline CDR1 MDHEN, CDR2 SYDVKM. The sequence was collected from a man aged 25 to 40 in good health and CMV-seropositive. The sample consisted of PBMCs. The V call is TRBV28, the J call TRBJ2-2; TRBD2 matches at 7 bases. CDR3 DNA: TGTGCCAGCAGCCGAAGGGCAGGGAGGGCCGGGGAGCTGTTTTTT. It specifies CASSRRAGRAGELFF.